This T cell receptor (beta chain) was captured in a study of T cell repertoires in cytomegalovirus infection. Study-level background: From public TCR beta signatures came an indication of both CMV infection and matching HLA type.

TCRdb reprocessed the reads via MiXCR and lists one record per CDR3 protein. Counted here are about 310,000 distinct CDR3 sequences, about a sixth occurring once; the ten biggest clones make up around 13%. Per the germline V gene, CDR1 is SGHAT and CDR2 is FQDESV (reference sequence). Trimming cost V 5 bases and J 5 bases; bases outside gene matches: 11. The CDR3 is 16 amino acids. On this clonotype itself: The antigen remains unidentified. A clone one base away is much larger, so this may be a read error.

The study's findings and limits: The study identified carriers of CMV plus the relevant HLA from cumulative public TCR beta family frequency. CMV-specific TCR beta clonotypes restricted by HLA-C were the ones dominating the ex vivo response.

The chain employs TRBV11-1 and TRBJ2-1; TRBD2 matches 8 bases. This sequence originates from a human donor in good health (CMV status not recorded). Some clones in this sample may be carry-over from other donors' samples. The material sequenced was PBMCs. The CDR3 spells CASSAPGERGNNEQFF. The DNA of the CDR3 is TGTGCCAGCAGCGCTCCGGGGGAGCGGGGGAACAATGAGCAGTTCTTC. The full variable domain, with the rest looked up from reference TRBV11-1 and TRBJ2-1, is EAEVAQSPRYKITEKSQAVAFWCDPISGHATLYWYRQILGQGPELLVQFQDESVVDDSQLPKDRFSAERLKGVDSTLKIQPAELGDSAMYLCASSAPGERGNNEQFFGPGTRLTVL.